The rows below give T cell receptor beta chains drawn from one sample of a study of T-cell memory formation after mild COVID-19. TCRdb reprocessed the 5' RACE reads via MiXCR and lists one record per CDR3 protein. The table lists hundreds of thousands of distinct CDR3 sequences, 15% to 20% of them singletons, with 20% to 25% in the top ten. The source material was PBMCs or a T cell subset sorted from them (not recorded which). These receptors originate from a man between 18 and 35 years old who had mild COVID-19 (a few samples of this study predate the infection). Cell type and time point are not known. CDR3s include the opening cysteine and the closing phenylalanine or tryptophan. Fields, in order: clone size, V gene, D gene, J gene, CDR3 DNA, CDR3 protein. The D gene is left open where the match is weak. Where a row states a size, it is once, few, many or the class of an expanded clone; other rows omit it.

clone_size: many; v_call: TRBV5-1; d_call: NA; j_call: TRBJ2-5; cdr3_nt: TGCGCCAGCAGCCCTTCACGACAGGCCAAAGAGACCCAGTACTTC; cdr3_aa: CASSPSRQAKETQYF
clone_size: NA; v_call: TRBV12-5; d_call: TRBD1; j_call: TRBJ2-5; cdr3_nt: TGTGCTAGTGGTTTTGGGACAGACAGGGGACAAGAGACCCAGTACTTC; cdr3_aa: CASGFGTDRGQETQYF
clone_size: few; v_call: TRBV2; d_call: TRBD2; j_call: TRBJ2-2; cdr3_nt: TGTGCCAGCAGTGGGCCCAGCGGGGGTAACACCGGGGAGCTGTTTTTT; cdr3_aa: CASSGPSGGNTGELFF
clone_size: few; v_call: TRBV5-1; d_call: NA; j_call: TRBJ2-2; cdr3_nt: TGCGCCAGCAGCTTGGAAGGGGATCACGGGGAGCTGTTTTTT; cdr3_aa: CASSLEGDHGELFF
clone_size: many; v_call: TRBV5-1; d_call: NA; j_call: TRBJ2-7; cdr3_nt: TGCGCCAGCAGCTTGGGACAGCCCTACGAAGAGCAGTACTTC; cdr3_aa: CASSLGQPYEEQYF
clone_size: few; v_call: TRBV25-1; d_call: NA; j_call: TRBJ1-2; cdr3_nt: TGTGCCAGCACGGGCAGTTCCTATGGCTACACCTTC; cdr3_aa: CASTGSSYGYTF
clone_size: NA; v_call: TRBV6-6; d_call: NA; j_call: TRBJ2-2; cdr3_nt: TGTGCCAGCAGTCTCCGACAGTCTTCGGTCACCGGGGAGCTGTTTTTT; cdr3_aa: CASSLRQSSVTGELFF
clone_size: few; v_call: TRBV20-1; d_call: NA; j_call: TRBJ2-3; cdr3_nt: TGCAGTGCTAGAGGGGGGGCCACCACAGATACGCAGTATTTT; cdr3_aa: CSARGGATTDTQYF
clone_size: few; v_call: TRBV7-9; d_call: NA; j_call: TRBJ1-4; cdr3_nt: TGTGCCAGCAGCTTAGCGGCAGCTAATGAAAAACTGTTTTTT; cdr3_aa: CASSLAAANEKLFF
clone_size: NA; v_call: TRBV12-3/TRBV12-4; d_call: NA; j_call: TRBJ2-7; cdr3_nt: TGTGCCAGCAGTCCCCGGGACGGACTCTACGAGCAGTACTTC; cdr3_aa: CASSPRDGLYEQYF
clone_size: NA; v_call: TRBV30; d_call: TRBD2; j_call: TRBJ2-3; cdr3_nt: TGTGCCTGGAGTTCGGGGACTAGGGCGGATACGCAGTATTTT; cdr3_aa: CAWSSGTRADTQYF
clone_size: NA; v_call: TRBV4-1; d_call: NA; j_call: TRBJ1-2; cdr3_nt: TGCGCCAGCAGCCAAGAGAGGGGACCTAACTATGGCTACACCTTC; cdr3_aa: CASSQERGPNYGYTF
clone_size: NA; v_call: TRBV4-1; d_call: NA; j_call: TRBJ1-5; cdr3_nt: TGCGCCAGCAGCTGGGTGGGTGGCAATCAGCCCCAGCATTTT; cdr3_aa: CASSWVGGNQPQHF
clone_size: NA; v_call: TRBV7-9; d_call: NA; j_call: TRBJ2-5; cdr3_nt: TGTGCCAGCAGCTGGAACCAAGAGACCCAGTACTTC; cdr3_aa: CASSWNQETQYF
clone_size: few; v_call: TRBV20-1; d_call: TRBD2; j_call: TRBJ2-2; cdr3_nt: TGCAGTGCCCCCTCGCTGGCGGGGGGATCCACCGGGGAGCTGTTTTTT; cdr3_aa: CSAPSLAGGSTGELFF
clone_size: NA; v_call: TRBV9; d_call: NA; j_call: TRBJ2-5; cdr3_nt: TGTGCCAGCAGCGGTCCCGTAGAGACCCAGTACTTC; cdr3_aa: CASSGPVETQYF
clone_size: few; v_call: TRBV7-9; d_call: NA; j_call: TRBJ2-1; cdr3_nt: TGTGCCAGTGAAATATTACTCTTATTATCCAATGAGCAGTTCTTC; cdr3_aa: CASEILLLLSNEQFF
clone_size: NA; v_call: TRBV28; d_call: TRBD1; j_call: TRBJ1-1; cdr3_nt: TGTGCCAGCCTAGGTCGGACAGGGCGCACTGAAGCTTTCTTT; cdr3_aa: CASLGRTGRTEAFF
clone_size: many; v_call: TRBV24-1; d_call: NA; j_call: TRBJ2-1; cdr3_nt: TGTGCCACCAGTGCTGCCAGCTCCTACAATGAGCAGTTCTTC; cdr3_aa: CATSAASSYNEQFF
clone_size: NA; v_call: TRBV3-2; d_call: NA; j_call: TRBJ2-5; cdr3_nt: TGTGCCAGCAGCCATATCCCCGGGACAGAAGAGACCCAGTACTTC; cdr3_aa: CASSHIPGTEETQYF
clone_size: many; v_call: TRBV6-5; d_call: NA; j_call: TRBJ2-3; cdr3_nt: TGTGCCAGCAGTCCACAGGGCTTCAGCACAGATACGCAGTATTTT; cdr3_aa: CASSPQGFSTDTQYF
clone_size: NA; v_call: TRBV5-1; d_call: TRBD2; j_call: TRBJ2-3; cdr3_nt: TGCGCCAGCAGCTCACTCACTAGCGGGGGAAACACAGATACGCAGTATTTT; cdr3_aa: CASSSLTSGGNTDTQYF
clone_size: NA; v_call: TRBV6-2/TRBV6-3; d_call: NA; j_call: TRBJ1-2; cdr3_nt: TGTGCCAGCAGCATCGGGATTTACTATGGCTACACCTTC; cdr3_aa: CASSIGIYYGYTF
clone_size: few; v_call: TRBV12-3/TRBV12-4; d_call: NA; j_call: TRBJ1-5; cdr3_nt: TGTGCCAGCAGTCGGTTTAGCAATCAGCCCCAGCATTTT; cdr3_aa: CASSRFSNQPQHF
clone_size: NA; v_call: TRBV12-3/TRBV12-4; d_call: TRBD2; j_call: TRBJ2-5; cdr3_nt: TGTGCCAGCAGGACAGCGGGGGGGCGAGAGACCCAGTACTTC; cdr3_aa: CASRTAGGRETQYF
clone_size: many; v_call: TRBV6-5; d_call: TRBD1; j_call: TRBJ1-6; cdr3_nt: TGTGCCAGCAGTTATTGGGTCCCGGGACAGGGTGGTTCACCCCTCCACTTT; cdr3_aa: CASSYWVPGQGGSPLHF
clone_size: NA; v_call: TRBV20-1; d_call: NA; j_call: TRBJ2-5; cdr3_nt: TGCAGTGCTAGAGCGGCAGGGGGCGGGGGGCCCGTCGGAGAGACCCAGTACTTC; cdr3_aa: CSARAAGGGGPVGETQYF
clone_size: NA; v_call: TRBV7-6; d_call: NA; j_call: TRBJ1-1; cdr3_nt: TGTGCCAGCAGCTTAGGTGGGGGAGTCACTGAAGCTTTCTTT; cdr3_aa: CASSLGGGVTEAFF
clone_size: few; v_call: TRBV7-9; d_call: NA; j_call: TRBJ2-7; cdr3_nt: TGTGCCAGCACCTTGGGCGGGGCGTCCTACGAGCAGTACTTC; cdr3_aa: CASTLGGASYEQYF
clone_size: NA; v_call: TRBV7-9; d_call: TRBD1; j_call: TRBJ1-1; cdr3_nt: TGTGCCAGCAGCTTACCCCGGACAGGGCCGGACACTGAAGCTTTCTTT; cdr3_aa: CASSLPRTGPDTEAFF
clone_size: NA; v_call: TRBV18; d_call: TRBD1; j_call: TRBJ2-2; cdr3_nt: TGTGCCAGCGCTACCTCCGGGACAGGGATCACCGGGGAGCTGTTTTTT; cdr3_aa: CASATSGTGITGELFF
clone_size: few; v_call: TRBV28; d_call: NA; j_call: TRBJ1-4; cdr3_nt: TGTGCCAGCAGTACCTACGGGGAAAAACTGTTTTTT; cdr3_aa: CASSTYGEKLFF
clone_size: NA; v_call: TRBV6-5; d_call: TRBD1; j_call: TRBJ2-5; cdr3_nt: TGTGCCAGCAGCACCGGACAGGGCCCCCCAGGGGCCCAGTACTTC; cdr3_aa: CASSTGQGPPGAQYF
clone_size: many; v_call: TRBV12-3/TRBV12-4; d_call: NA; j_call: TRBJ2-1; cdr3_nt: TGTGCCAGCAGCACCCGAACCTACAATGAGCAGTTCTTC; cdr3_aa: CASSTRTYNEQFF